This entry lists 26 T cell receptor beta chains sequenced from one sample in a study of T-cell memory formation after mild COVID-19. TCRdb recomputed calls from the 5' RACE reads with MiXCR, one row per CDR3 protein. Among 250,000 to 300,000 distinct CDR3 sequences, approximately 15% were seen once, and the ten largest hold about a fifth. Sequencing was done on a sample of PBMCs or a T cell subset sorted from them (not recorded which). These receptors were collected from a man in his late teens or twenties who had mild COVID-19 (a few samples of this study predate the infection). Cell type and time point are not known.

The CDR3: CSARDGTAKNIQYF. In DNA, the CDR3 is TGCAGTGCTAGAGATGGGACAGCCAAAAACATTCAGTACTTC. The J gene is TRBJ2-4, the V gene TRBV20-1; D may correspond to TRBD1 or TRBD2 (5 bases each). The germline gives CDR1 DFQATT, CDR2 SNEGSKA (reference sequence). The CDR3 loop spans 14 amino acids. V was clipped by 0 bases and J by 0 bases, with 6 bases between them.

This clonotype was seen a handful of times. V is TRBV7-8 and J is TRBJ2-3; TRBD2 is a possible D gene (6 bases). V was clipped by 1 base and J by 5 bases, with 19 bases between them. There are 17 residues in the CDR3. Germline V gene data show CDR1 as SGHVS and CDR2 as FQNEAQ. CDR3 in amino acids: CASSLGFGGRAVDTQYF. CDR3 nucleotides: TGTGCCAGCAGCTTAGGTTTCGGGGGAAGGGCGGTAGATACGCAGTATTTT. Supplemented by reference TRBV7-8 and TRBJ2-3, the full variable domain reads GAGVSQSPRYKVAKRGQDVALRCDPISGHVSLFWYQQALGQGPEFLTYFQNEAQLDKSGLPSDRFFAERPEGSVSTLKIQRTQQEDSAVYLCASSLGFGGRAVDTQYFGPGTRLTVL.

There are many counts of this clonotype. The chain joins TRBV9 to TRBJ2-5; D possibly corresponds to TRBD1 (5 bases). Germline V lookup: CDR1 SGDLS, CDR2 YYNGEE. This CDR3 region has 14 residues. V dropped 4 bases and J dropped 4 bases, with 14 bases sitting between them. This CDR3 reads CASSPRTRTETQYF. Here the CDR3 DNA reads TGTGCCAGCAGCCCCCGGACACGGACAGAGACCCAGTACTTC. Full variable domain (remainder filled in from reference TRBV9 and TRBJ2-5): DSGVTQTPKHLITATGQRVTLRCSPRSGDLSVYWYQQSLDQGLQFLIQYYNGEERAKGNILERFSAQQFPDLHSELNLSSLELGDSALYFCASSPRTRTETQYFGPGTRLLVL.

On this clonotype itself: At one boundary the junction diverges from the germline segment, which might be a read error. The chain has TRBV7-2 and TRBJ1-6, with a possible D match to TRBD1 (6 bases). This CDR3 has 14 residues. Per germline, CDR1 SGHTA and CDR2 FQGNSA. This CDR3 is CASSTRQANSPIHF. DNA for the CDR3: TGTGCCAGCAGCACGCGACAGGCTAATTCACCCATCCACTTT.

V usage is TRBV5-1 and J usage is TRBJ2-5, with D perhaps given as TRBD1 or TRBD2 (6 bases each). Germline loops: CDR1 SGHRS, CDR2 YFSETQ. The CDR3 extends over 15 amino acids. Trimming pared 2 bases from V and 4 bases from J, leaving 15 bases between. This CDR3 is CASSFASQGGETQYF. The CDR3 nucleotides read TGCGCCAGCAGCTTCGCGTCACAGGGAGGAGAGACCCAGTACTTC.

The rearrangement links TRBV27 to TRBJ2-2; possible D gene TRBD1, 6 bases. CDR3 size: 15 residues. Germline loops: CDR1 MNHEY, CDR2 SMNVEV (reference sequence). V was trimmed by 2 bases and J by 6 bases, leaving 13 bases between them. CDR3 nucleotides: TGTGCCAGCAGTTTACAGGGGCTCGGCGCCGGGGAGCTGTTTTTT. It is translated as CASSLQGLGAGELFF.

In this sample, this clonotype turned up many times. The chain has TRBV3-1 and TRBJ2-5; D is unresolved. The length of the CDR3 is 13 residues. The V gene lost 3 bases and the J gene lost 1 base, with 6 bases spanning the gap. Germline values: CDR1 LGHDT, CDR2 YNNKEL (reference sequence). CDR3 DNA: TGTGCCAGCAGCCAGGGCAGCCAAGAGACCCAGTACTTC. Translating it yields CASSQGSQETQYF.

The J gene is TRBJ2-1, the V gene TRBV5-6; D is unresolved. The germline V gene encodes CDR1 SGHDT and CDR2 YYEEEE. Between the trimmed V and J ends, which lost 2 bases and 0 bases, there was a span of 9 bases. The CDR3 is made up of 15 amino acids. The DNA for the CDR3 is TGTGCCAGCAGCTTCGGACCGAGCTCCTACAATGAGCAGTTCTTC. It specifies CASSFGPSSYNEQFF.

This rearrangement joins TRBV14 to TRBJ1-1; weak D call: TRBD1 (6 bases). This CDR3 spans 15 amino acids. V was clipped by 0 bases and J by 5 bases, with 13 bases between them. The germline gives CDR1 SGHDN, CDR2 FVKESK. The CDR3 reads CASSQDSGGWTEAFF. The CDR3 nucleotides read TGTGCCAGCAGCCAAGATTCCGGGGGCTGGACTGAAGCTTTCTTT.

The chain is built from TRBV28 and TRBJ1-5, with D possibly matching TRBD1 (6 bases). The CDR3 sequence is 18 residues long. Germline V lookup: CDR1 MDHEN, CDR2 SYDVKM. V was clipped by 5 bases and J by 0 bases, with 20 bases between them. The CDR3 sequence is CASSQGQGRFYSNQPQHF. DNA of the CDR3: TGTGCCAGCAGTCAGGGGCAGGGCAGATTTTATAGCAATCAGCCCCAGCATTTT. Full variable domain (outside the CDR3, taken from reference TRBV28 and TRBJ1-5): DVKVTQSSRYLVKRTGEKVFLECVQDMDHENMFWYRQDPGLGLRLIYFSYDVKMKEKGDIPEGYSVSREKKERFSLILESASTNQTSMYLCASSQGQGRFYSNQPQHFGDGTRLSIL.

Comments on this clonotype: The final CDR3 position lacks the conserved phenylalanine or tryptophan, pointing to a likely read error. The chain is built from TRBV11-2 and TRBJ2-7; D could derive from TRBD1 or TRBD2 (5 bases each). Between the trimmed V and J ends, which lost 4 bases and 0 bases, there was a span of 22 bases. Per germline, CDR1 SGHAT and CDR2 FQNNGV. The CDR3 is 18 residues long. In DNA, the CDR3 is TGTGCCAGCAGCTCCCCGGACATCGATGAGGGTTACTCCTACGAGCAGTACTTA. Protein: CASSSPDIDEGYSYEQYL.

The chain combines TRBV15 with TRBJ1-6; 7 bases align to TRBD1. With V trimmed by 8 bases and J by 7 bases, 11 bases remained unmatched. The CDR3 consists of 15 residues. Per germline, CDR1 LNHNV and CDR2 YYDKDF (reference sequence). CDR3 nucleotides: TGTGCCACCTCTCACGCCGGACAGGCCAATTCACCCCTCCACTTT. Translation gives CATSHAGQANSPLHF.

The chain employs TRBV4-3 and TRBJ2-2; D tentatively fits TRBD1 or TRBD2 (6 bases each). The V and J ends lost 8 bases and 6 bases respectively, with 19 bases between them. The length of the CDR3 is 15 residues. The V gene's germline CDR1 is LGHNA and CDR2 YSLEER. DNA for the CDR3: TGCGCCAGCGGACCTTGGGGGGCAAGGGCCGGGGAGCTGTTTTTT. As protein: CASGPWGARAGELFF.

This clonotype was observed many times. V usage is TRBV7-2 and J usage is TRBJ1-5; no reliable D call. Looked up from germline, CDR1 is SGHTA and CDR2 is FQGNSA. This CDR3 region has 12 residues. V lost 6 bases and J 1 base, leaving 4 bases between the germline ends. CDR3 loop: CASSDSNQPQHF. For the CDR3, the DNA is TGTGCCAGCAGTGACAGCAATCAGCCCCAGCATTTT.

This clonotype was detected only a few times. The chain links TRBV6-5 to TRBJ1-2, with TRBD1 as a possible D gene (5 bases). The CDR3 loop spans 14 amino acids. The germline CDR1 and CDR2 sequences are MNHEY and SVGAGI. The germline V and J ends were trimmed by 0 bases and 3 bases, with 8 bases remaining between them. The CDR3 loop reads CASSYSRGYYGYTF. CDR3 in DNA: TGTGCCAGCAGTTACTCGAGGGGATACTATGGCTACACCTTC.

The CDR3: CSARSAGGAEQFF. In nucleotides, the CDR3 is TGCAGTGCTAGATCCGCGGGGGGTGCTGAGCAGTTCTTC. The chain joins TRBV20-1 to TRBJ2-1, with 8 bases matching TRBD2. The CDR3 is made up of 13 amino acids. Germline CDR1 DFQATT, CDR2 SNEGSKA (reference sequence). After removal of 2 bases from V and 9 bases from J, the junction contained 6 bases not matched to a gene.

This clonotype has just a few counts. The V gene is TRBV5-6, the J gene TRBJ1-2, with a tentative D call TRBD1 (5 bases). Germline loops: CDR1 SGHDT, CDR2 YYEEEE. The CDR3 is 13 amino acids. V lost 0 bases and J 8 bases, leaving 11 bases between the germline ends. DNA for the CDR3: TGTGCCAGCAGCTTGGACAGGTCTCGGGGCTACACCTTC. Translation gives CASSLDRSRGYTF.

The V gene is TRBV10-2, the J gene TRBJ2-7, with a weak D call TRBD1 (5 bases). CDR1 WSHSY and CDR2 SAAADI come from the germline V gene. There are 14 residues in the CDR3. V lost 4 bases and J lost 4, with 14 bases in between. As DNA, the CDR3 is TGCGCCAGCAGTGTCTTTCAGGGTCCGTACGAGCAGTACTTC. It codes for CASSVFQGPYEQYF.

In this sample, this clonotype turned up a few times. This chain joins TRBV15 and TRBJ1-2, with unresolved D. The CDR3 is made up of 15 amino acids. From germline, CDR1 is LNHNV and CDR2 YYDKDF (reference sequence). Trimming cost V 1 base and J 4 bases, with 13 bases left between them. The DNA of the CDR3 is TGTGCCACCAGCAGAGCTGCGGATTACATCTATGGCTACACCTTC. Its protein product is CATSRAADYIYGYTF.

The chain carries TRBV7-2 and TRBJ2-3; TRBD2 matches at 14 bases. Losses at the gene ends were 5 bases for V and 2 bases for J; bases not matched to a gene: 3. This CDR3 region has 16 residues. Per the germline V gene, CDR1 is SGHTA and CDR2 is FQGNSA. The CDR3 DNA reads TGTGCCAGCAGCGGACTAGCGGGGGGTCTCACAGATACGCAGTATTTT. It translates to CASSGLAGGLTDTQYF.

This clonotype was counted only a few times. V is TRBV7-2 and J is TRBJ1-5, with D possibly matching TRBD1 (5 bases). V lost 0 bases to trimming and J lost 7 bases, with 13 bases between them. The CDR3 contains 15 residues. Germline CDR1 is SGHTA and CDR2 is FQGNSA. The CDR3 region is CASSLAFGGSQPQHF. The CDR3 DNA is TGTGCCAGCAGCTTAGCTTTTGGGGGGTCCCAGCCCCAGCATTTT.

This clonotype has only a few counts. CDR3 in amino acids: CAWDQGTFVGDEQFF. CDR3 nucleotide sequence: TGTGCCTGGGATCAGGGGACCTTCGTCGGGGATGAGCAGTTCTTC. The genes are TRBV30 and TRBJ2-1, with D tentatively TRBD1 (6 bases). The V gene's germline CDR1 is GTSNPN and CDR2 SVGIG (reference sequence). V was trimmed by 5 bases and J by 8 bases, leaving 22 bases between them. This CDR3 is 15 amino acids long.

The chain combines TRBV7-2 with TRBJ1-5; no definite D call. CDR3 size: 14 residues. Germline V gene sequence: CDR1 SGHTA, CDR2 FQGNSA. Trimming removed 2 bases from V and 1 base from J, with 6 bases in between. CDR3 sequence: CASSLHTSNQPQHF. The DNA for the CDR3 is TGTGCCAGCAGCTTACATACGAGCAATCAGCCCCAGCATTTT. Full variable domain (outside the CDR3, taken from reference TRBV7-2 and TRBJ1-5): GAGVSQSPSNKVTEKGKDVELRCDPISGHTALYWYRQSLGQGLEFLIYFQGNSAPDKSGLPSDRFSAERTGGSVSTLTIQRTQQEDSAVYLCASSLHTSNQPQHFGDGTRLSIL.

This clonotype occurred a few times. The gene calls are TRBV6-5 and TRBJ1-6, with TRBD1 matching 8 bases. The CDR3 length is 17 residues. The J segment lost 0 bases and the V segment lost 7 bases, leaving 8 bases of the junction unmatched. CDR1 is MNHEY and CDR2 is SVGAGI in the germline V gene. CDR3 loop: CASTRRDRSSYNSPLHF. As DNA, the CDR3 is TGTGCCAGCACAAGAAGGGACAGGAGCTCCTATAATTCACCCCTCCACTTT.

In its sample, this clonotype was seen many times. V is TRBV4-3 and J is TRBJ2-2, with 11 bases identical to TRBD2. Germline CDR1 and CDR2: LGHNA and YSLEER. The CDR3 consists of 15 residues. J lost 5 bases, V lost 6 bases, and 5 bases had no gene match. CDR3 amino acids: CASSYSGGGTGELFF. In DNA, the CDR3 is TGCGCCAGCAGTTATAGCGGGGGGGGAACCGGGGAGCTGTTTTTT.

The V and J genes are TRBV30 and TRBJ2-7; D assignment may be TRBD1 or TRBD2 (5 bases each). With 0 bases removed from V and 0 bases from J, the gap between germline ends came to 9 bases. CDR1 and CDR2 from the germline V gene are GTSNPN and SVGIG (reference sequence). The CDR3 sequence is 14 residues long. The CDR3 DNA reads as TGTGCCTGGAGTGTGGGGGACGCCTCCTACGAGCAGTACTTC. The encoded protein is CAWSVGDASYEQYF.